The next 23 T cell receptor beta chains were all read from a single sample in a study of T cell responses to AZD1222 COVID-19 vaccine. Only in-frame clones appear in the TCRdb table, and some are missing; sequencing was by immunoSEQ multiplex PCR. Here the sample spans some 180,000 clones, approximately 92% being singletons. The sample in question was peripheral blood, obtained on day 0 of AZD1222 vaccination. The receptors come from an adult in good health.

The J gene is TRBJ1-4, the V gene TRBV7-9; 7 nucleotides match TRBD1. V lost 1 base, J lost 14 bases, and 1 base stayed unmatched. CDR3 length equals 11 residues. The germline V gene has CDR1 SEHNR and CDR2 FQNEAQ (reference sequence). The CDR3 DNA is TGTGCCAGCAGCTTAGGACAGGGTCTGTTTTTT. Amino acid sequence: CASSLGQGLFF.

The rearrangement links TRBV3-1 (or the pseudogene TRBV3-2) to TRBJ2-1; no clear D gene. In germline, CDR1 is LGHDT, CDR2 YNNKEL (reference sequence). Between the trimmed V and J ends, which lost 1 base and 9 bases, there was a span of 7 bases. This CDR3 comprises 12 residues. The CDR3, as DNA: TGTGCCAGCAGCCAAGTAGCTGGTGAGCAGTTCTTC. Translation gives CASSQVAGEQFF.

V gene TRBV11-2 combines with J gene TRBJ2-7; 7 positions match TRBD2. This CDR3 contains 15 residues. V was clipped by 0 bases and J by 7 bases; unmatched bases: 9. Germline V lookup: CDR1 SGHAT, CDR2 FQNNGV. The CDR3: CASSLEGGRLREQYF. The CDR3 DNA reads TGTGCCAGCAGCTTAGAGGGGGGGAGATTGCGGGAGCAGTACTTC.

CDR3 in amino acids: CASTVIRSYGYTF. The CDR3 DNA is TGTGCCAGCACCGTAATTCGCTCCTATGGCTACACCTTC. The V call is TRBV28, the J call TRBJ1-2, with unresolved D. V was cut by 7 bases and J by 4 bases, with 13 bases left in between. The CDR3 sequence is 13 residues long. Germline CDR1 reads MDHEN; CDR2 reads SYDVKM.

CDR3 sequence reads: CASSPGRYEDEQYF. CDR3 coding DNA: TGTGCCAGCTCACCTGGCAGGTACGAGGACGAGCAGTACTTC. The chain couples TRBV18 to TRBJ2-7; no definite D call. Germline V gene data show CDR1 as KGHSH and CDR2 as LQKENI. Trimming cost V 3 bases and J 5 bases, with 14 bases left between them. There are 14 residues in the CDR3.

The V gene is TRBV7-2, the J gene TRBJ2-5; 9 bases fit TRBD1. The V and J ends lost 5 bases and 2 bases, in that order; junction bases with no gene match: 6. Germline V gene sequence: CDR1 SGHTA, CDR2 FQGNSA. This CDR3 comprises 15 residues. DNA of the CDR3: TGTGCCAGCAGCCTCGGGACAGGGTTTCAAGAGACCCAGTACTTC. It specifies CASSLGTGFQETQYF.

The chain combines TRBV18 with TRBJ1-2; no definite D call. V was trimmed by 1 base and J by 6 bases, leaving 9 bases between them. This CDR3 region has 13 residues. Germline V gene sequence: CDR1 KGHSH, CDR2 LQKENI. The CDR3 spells CASSPQSGDGYTF. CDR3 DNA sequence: TGTGCCAGCTCACCACAAAGCGGAGATGGCTACACCTTC.

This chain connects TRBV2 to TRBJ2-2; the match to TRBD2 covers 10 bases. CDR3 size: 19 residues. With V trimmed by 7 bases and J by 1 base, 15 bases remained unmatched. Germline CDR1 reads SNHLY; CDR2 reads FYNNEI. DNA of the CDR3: TGTGCCAGCACCTTTACATCGAGCGGGAGGGCCTTGAACACCGGGGAGCTGTTTTTT. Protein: CASTFTSSGRALNTGELFF.

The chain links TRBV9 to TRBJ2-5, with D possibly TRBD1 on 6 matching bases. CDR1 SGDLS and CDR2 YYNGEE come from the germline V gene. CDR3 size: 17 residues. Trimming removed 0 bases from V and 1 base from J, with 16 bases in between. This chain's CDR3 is CASSVGVVRGGQETQYF. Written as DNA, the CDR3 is TGTGCCAGCAGCGTAGGAGTGGTTAGAGGGGGCCAAGAGACCCAGTACTTC.

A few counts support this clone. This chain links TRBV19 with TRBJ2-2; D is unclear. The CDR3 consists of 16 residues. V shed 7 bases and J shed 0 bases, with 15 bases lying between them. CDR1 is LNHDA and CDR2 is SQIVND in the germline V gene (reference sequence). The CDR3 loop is CASIRRAPANTGELFF. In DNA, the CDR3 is TGTGCCAGTATTCGAAGGGCCCCCGCGAACACCGGGGAGCTGTTTTTT.

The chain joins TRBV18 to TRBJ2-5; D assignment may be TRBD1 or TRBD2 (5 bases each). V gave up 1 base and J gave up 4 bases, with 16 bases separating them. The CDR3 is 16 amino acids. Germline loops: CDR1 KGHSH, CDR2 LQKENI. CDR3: CASSPQGFGGGETQYF. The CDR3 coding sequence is TGTGCCAGCTCACCACAAGGTTTTGGGGGTGGAGAGACCCAGTACTTC.

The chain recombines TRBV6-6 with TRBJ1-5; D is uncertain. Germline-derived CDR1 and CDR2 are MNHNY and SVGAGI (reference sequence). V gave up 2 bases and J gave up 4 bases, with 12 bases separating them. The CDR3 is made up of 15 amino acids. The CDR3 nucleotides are TGTGCCAGCAGTTACCCCGGCGCCACTAATCAGCCCCAGCATTTT. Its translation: CASSYPGATNQPQHF.

The CDR3 region has the DNA TGTGCCAGTAGTACCGTGGGAACTAATGAAAAACTGTTTTTT. The encoded protein is CASSTVGTNEKLFF. The rearrangement uses TRBV19 and TRBJ1-4; no clear D gene. Germline values: CDR1 LNHDA, CDR2 SQIVND (reference sequence). Between the trimmed V and J ends, which lost 4 bases and 1 base, there was a span of 7 bases. The CDR3 is 14 residues long.

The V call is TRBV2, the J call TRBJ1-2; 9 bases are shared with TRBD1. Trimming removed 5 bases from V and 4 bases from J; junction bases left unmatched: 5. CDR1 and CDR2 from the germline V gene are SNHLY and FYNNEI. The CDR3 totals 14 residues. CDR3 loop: CASSPGQGVYGYTF. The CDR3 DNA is TGTGCCAGCAGTCCGGGACAGGGAGTCTATGGCTACACCTTC.

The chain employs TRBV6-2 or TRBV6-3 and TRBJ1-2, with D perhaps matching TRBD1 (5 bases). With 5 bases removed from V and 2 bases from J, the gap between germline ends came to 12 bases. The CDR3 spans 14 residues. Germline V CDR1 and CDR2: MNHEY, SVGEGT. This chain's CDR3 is CASSLAGINYGYTF. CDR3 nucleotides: TGTGCCAGCAGTCTAGCAGGGATCAACTATGGCTACACCTTC.

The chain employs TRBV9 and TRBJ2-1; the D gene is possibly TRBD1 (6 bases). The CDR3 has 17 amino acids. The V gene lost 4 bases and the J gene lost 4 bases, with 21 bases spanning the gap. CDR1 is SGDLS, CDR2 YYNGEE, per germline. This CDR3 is CASSPTAWGQAYNEQFF. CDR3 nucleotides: TGTGCCAGCAGCCCCACGGCCTGGGGACAAGCATACAATGAGCAGTTCTTC.

The CDR3 DNA follows: TGTGCCAGCAGGTTGGACACGAACACTGAAGCTTTCTTT. It specifies CASRLDTNTEAFF. J is TRBJ1-1 and V is TRBV4-2; D perhaps matches TRBD1 (5 bases). V was clipped by 6 bases and J by 1 base, with 9 bases between them. CDR1 and CDR2 from the germline V gene are LGHNA and YNFKEQ. The CDR3 is 13 amino acids.

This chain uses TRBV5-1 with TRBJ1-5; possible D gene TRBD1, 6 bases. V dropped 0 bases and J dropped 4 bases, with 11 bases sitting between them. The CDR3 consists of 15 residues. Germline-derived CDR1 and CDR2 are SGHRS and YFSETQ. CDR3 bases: TGCGCCAGCAGCTTGGGACCCAGGGGAAATCAGCCCCAGCATTTT. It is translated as CASSLGPRGNQPQHF.

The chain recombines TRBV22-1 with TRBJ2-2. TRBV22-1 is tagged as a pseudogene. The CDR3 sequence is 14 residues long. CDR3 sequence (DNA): TGTCCTGGGAGCGCACGTCAGCCCACCGGGGAGCTGTTTTTT. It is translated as CPGSARQPTGELFF.

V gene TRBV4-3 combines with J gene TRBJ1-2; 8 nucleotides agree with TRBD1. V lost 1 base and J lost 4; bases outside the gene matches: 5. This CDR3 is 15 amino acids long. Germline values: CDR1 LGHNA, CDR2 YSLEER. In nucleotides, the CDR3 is TGCGCCAGCAGCCAAGGACCAACAGGGGGCTATGGCTACACCTTC. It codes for CASSQGPTGGYGYTF.

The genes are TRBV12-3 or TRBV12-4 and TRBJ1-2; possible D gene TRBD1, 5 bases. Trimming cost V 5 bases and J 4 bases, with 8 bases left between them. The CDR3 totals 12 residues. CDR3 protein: CASSNDSYGYTF. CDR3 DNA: TGTGCCAGCAGTAACGACAGCTATGGCTACACCTTC.

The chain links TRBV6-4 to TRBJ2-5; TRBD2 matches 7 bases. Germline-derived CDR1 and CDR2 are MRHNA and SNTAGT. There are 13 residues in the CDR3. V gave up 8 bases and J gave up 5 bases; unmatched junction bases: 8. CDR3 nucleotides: TGTGCCAGCGCCCCCGGGGAGGGGGAGACCCAGTACTTC. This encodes CASAPGEGETQYF.

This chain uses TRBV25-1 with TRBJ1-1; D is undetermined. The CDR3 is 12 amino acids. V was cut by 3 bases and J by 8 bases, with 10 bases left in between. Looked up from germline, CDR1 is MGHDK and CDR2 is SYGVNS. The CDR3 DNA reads TGTGCCAGCAGTGACGATTGGGGAGAAGCTTTCTTT. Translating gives CASSDDWGEAFF.